What follows are 27 T cell receptor beta chains derived from one specimen sequenced in a study of beta chain features in type 1 diabetes. No antigen has been assigned to these receptors. TCRB transcripts that were expressed got sequenced, as all of the isolated RNA had been reverse transcribed. Profiling relied on immunoSEQ multiplex PCR, and the TCRdb table lists in-frame clones only, not all of them. The top ten hold 0.013% to 0.015% of the sample, which has roughly 340,000 clones, about 13% seen once. Findings and caveats of the study: Shortening of TCRB CDR3s, moderate but significant, appeared in all four CD4+ subsets of Type 1 diabetes patients.

Input material: naive CD4+ T cells from blood. Receptors were obtained from a woman under 30 with type 1 diabetes.

The chain couples TRBV28 to TRBJ1-2; weak D call: TRBD1 (5 bases). Trimming left V 6 bases short and J 4 bases short, with 15 bases between. The CDR3 is 14 residues long. The germline V gene has CDR1 MDHEN and CDR2 SYDVKM. CDR3 sequence (DNA): TGTGCCAGCAGAGCGGGGCTACCCCGCTATGGCTACACCTTC. It encodes CASRAGLPRYGYTF.

The J gene is TRBJ1-5, the V gene TRBV7-2; possibly TRBD1 for D (6 bases). V shed 6 bases and J shed 0 bases, with 15 bases lying between them. CDR1 is SGHTA, CDR2 FQGNSA, per germline. The CDR3 has 16 amino acids. This chain's CDR3 is CASSTERQVSNQPQHF. As DNA, the CDR3 is TGTGCCAGCAGTACCGAAAGACAGGTTAGCAATCAGCCCCAGCATTTT.

The gene calls are TRBV2 and TRBJ2-2; 8 nucleotides line up with TRBD2. Germline CDR1 is SNHLY and CDR2 is FYNNEI. CDR3 size: 14 residues. Trimming cost V 6 bases and J 5 bases; bases outside gene matches: 5. CDR3 in DNA: TGTGCCAGCAGCGGGAGGGGTGGGACCGGGGAGCTGTTTTTT. Translating it yields CASSGRGGTGELFF.

Only a few counts were recorded for this clone. The chain couples TRBV7-7 to TRBJ2-3; D gene unclear. This CDR3 region has 15 residues. Deletions cut 0 bases from V and 3 bases from J, with 10 bases between. The germline V gene has CDR1 SSHAT and CDR2 FNYEAQ (reference sequence). CDR3 loop: CASSLAPNPTDTQYF. The CDR3 nucleotides are TGTGCCAGCAGCTTAGCCCCTAATCCAACAGATACGCAGTATTTT.

The chain is built from TRBV11-3 and TRBJ2-3; 10 bases fit TRBD2. V lost 5 bases and J lost 0; bases outside the gene matches: 5. The CDR3 is 16 residues long. Germline V gene lookup returns CDR1 SGHNT and CDR2 YENEEA. The CDR3 loop is CASSKGTSESTDTQYF. The CDR3 DNA sequence: TGTGCCAGCAGCAAAGGGACTAGCGAAAGCACAGATACGCAGTATTTT.

The genes are TRBV2 and TRBJ2-1; 9 bases are shared with TRBD1. Germline-derived CDR1 and CDR2 are SNHLY and FYNNEI. The V gene end was trimmed by 0 bases and the J gene end by 8 bases; junction bases not matched to a gene: 5. The CDR3 is 15 residues long. The CDR3 DNA sequence: TGTGCCAGCAGTGAAGCGAGGACAGGGGCCCATGAGCAGTTCTTC. It specifies CASSEARTGAHEQFF.

This rearrangement joins TRBV20-1 to TRBJ1-4; 7 nucleotides agree with TRBD1. Germline CDR1 is DFQATT and CDR2 is SNEGSKA (reference sequence). The CDR3 totals 11 residues. The ends lost 3 bases at V and 12 bases at J; junction bases unmatched: 4. The CDR3 is CSARETGQLFF. The CDR3 DNA is TGCAGTGCTAGGGAGACAGGGCAACTGTTTTTT.

This clone turned up a few times. The chain has TRBV18 and TRBJ2-7, with TRBD1 matching 7 bases. CDR1 KGHSH and CDR2 LQKENI come from the germline V gene. Losses at the gene ends were 3 bases for V and 4 bases for J; bases not matched to a gene: 6. The CDR3 has 14 amino acids. The DNA for the CDR3 is TGTGCCAGCTCACCCCTGGCAGGGGGATACGAGCAGTACGTC. This gives the protein CASSPLAGGYEQYV.

The gene calls are TRBV27 and TRBJ2-7; 8 bases map to TRBD1. CDR1 MNHEY and CDR2 SMNVEV come from the germline V gene (reference sequence). V was pared by 4 bases and J by 4 bases, with 9 bases of the junction left unmatched. This CDR3 is built from 15 residues. The CDR3 sequence: CASSSRRTGRYEQYF. CDR3 in DNA: TGTGCCAGCAGTTCTAGACGGACAGGGAGGTACGAGCAGTACTTC.

This chain connects TRBV27 to TRBJ1-4, with D possibly being TRBD1 (5 bases). The germline CDR1 and CDR2 sequences are MNHEY and SMNVEV (reference sequence). The V gene lost 2 bases and the J gene lost 4 bases, with 17 bases spanning the gap. The CDR3 length is 17 residues. The CDR3 nucleotides read TGTGCCAGCAGTTTAAAACCTCCATGGAGGGGTAATGAAAAACTGTTTTTT. Its translation is CASSLKPPWRGNEKLFF.

This chain connects TRBV9 to TRBJ1-2; 8 bases fit TRBD1. Germline CDR1 reads SGDLS; CDR2 reads YYNGEE. The length of the CDR3 is 16 residues. V was pared by 3 bases and J by 3 bases, with 10 bases of the junction left unmatched. CDR3 in amino acids: CASSGPSDREDYGYTF. DNA for the CDR3: TGTGCCAGCAGCGGCCCCTCGGACAGGGAAGACTATGGCTACACCTTC.

The chain carries TRBV6-1 and TRBJ2-7; 8 bases map to TRBD1. After removal of 5 bases from V and 2 bases from J, the junction contained 5 bases not matched to a gene. CDR1 and CDR2 (germline): MNHNS, SASEGT. The CDR3 is 14 residues long. CDR3 nucleotides: TGTGCCAGCAGTTTACAGGGGGTAGCCTACGAGCAGTACGTC. Translated, it gives CASSLQGVAYEQYV.

This clone was detected only a few times. CDR3 in DNA: TGTGCCATCACTAGGACAGGGGAGGGCTACACCTTC. Amino acid sequence: CAITRTGEGYTF. This chain uses TRBV10-3 with TRBJ1-2; TRBD1 matches 9 bases. Looked up from germline, CDR1 is ENHRY and CDR2 is SYGVKD. This CDR3 has 12 amino acids. V lost 7 bases and J lost 8; bases outside the gene matches: 5.

This clone was observed a handful of times. The chain combines TRBV27 with TRBJ2-7; 8 nucleotides line up with TRBD2. The J segment lost 2 bases and the V segment lost 6 bases, leaving 6 bases of the junction unmatched. The germline V gene has CDR1 MNHEY and CDR2 SMNVEV (reference sequence). This CDR3 contains 14 residues. CDR3 in DNA: TGTGCCAGCAGCCGTGCGGGAGGCACCTACGAGCAGTACTTC. Its translation: CASSRAGGTYEQYF.

The gene calls are TRBV9 and TRBJ2-7; 8 positions match TRBD1. CDR3 length equals 14 residues. With V trimmed by 4 bases and J by 2 bases, 5 bases remained unmatched. The V gene's germline CDR1 is SGDLS and CDR2 YYNGEE. CDR3 protein: CASSMGQATYEQYF. The DNA of the CDR3 is TGTGCCAGCAGCATGGGACAGGCGACCTACGAGCAGTACTTC.

The chain couples TRBV28 to TRBJ1-2, with 7 bases fitting TRBD1. This CDR3 region has 13 residues. Unmatched junction bases numbered 4, after V lost 6 bases and J lost 3 bases. From germline, CDR1 is MDHEN and CDR2 SYDVKM. The CDR3 bases are TGTGCCAGCAGGCAGGGGACAGACTATGGCTACACCTTC. It specifies CASRQGTDYGYTF.

This clone was observed a handful of times. V gene TRBV7-2 combines with J gene TRBJ2-3; maybe TRBD1 (6 bases). There are 15 residues in the CDR3. Between the trimmed V and J ends, which lost 5 bases and 0 bases, there was a span of 12 bases. The germline CDR1 and CDR2 sequences are SGHTA and FQGNSA. The DNA for the CDR3 is TGTGCCAGCAGCCATAGACAGGCTAGCACAGATACGCAGTATTTT. The encoded protein is CASSHRQASTDTQYF. Drawing the rest from reference TRBV7-2 and TRBJ2-3, the complete variable domain is GAGVSQSPSNKVTEKGKDVELRCDPISGHTALYWYRQSLGQGLEFLIYFQGNSAPDKSGLPSDRFSAERTGGSVSTLTIQRTQQEDSAVYLCASSHRQASTDTQYFGPGTRLTVL.

This clone has just a few counts. The chain employs TRBV7-6 and TRBJ2-5; D might be TRBD2 (6 bases). Looked up from germline, CDR1 is SGHVS and CDR2 is FNYEAQ. Trimming shortened V by 2 bases and J by 4 bases, and 17 bases separated the two germline ends. The CDR3 totals 16 residues. CDR3 protein: CASSLLLAKSTETQYF. DNA for the CDR3: TGTGCCAGCAGCTTACTACTAGCTAAAAGTACAGAGACCCAGTACTTC.

Only a few counts were recorded for this clone. The V call is TRBV18, the J call TRBJ2-7; TRBD2 might be the D (5 bases). CDR3 size: 16 residues. Deletions cut 6 bases from V and 0 bases from J, with 18 bases between. The germline CDR1 and CDR2 sequences are KGHSH and LQKENI. The CDR3 nucleotides are TGTGCCAGCTCTCCTAACGACCCCCGGGGCTCCTACGAGCAGTACTTC. Amino acid sequence: CASSPNDPRGSYEQYF.

This clone was observed a handful of times. The genes are TRBV11-2 and TRBJ2-1; TRBD2 matches at 8 bases. The CDR3 loop spans 17 amino acids. Germline V gene data show CDR1 as SGHAT and CDR2 as FQNNGV. Losses at the gene ends were 1 base for V and 0 bases for J; bases not matched to a gene: 5. The CDR3 spells CASSLGGRTVSYNEQFF. The CDR3 DNA is TGTGCCAGCAGCTTAGGCGGGAGGACCGTCTCCTACAATGAGCAGTTCTTC.

This clone was counted only a few times. The rearrangement uses TRBV12-5 and TRBJ2-3; TRBD2 matches 8 bases. The CDR3 loop spans 20 amino acids. The germline V gene encodes CDR1 LGHNT and CDR2 FRNRAP. The V and J ends lost 6 bases and 0 bases, in that order; junction bases with no gene match: 20. The chain's CDR3 is CASGRGLGLGFSSSTDTQYF. The CDR3 DNA reads TGTGCTAGTGGACGAGGCTTGGGACTAGGATTCTCATCTAGCACAGATACGCAGTATTTT.

This chain uses TRBV30 with TRBJ1-5, with D possibly being TRBD1 (6 bases). The CDR3 sequence is 16 residues long. V lost 0 bases, J lost 1 base, and 13 bases lay in between. CDR1 and CDR2 from the germline V gene are GTSNPN and SVGIG (reference sequence). The CDR3 DNA reads TGTGCCTGGAGTGTGGCGGGGGCGGGAAGCAATCAGCCCCAGCATTTT. Protein sequence: CAWSVAGAGSNQPQHF.

The chain combines TRBV9 with TRBJ2-6, with D possibly being TRBD1 (5 bases). This CDR3 has 19 amino acids. CDR1 SGDLS and CDR2 YYNGEE come from the germline V gene. With 4 bases removed from V and 0 bases from J, the gap between germline ends came to 20 bases. The CDR3 protein is CASSTRGQPWDSGANVLTF. The CDR3 nucleotides read TGTGCCAGCAGCACCCGAGGACAACCCTGGGACTCTGGGGCCAACGTCCTGACTTTC.

This clone was observed a handful of times. The J gene is TRBJ2-7, the V gene TRBV4-3; 8 bases are shared with TRBD2. The CDR3 contains 16 residues. CDR1 and CDR2 from the germline V gene are LGHNA and YSLEER. Unmatched junction bases numbered 10, after V lost 4 bases and J lost 2 bases. CDR3 sequence: CASSPGLGTRAYEQYF. The CDR3 region has the DNA TGCGCCAGCAGCCCCGGGCTGGGGACTAGAGCCTACGAGCAGTACTTC.

This clone was seen only a few times. V and J are TRBV7-3 and TRBJ2-7, with D tentatively TRBD1 (6 bases). Germline V gives CDR1 SGHTA, CDR2 FQGTGA. Trimming removed 5 bases at V and 0 bases at J, with 11 bases between. This CDR3 has 14 amino acids. CDR3 DNA sequence: TGTGCCAGCAGCCCACAGGGAACCTCCTACGAGCAGTACTTC. It codes for CASSPQGTSYEQYF. Combining the CDR3 with reference TRBV7-3 and TRBJ2-7 gives the whole variable domain GAGVSQTPSNKVTEKGKYVELRCDPISGHTALYWYRQSLGQGPEFLIYFQGTGAADDSGLPNDRFFAVRPEGSVSTLKIQRTERGDSAVYLCASSPQGTSYEQYFGPGTRLTVT.

This clone has a single count. The genes are TRBV2 and TRBJ1-1; maybe TRBD1 (5 bases). This CDR3 has 15 residues. Germline V gene sequence: CDR1 SNHLY, CDR2 FYNNEI. Deletions cut 6 bases from V and 0 bases from J, with 14 bases between. CDR3 sequence reads: CASRQESALNTEAFF. In DNA form, the CDR3 reads TGTGCCAGCAGACAGGAATCGGCTTTGAACACTGAAGCTTTCTTT.

This chain uses TRBV5-4 with TRBJ1-1; 8 bases agree with TRBD1. CDR1 is SGHNT, CDR2 YYREEE, per germline (reference sequence). The V gene end was trimmed by 0 bases and the J gene end by 2 bases; junction bases not matched to a gene: 3. This CDR3 has 15 amino acids. The chain's CDR3 is CASSLAGGSNTEAFF. In DNA, the CDR3 is TGTGCCAGCAGCTTGGCAGGGGGCTCTAACACTGAAGCTTTCTTT.